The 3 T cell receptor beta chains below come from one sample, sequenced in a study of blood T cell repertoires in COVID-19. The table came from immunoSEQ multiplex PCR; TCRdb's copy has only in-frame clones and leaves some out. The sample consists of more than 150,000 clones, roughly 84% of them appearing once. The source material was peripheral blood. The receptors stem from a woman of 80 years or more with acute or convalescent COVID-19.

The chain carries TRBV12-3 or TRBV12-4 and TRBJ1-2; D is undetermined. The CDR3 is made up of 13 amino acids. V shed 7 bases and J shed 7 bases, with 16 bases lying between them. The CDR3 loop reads CASNPLQRSGYTF. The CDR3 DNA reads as TGTGCCAGCAACCCCCTCCAACGGAGTGGCTACACCTTC.

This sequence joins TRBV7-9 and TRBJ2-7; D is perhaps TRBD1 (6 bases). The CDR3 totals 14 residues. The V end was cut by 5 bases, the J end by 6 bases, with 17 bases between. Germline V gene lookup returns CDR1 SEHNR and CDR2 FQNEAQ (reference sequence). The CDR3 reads CASSPVGASGEQYF. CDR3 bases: TGTGCCAGCAGCCCTGTGGGGGCGTCCGGCGAGCAGTACTTC.

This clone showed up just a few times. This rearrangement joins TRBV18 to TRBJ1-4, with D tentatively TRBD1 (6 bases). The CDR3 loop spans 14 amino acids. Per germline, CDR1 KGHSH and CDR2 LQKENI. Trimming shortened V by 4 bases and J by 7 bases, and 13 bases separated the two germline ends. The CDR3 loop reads CASSHREGSEKLFF. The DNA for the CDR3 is TGTGCCAGCTCACACAGGGAGGGCAGTGAAAAACTGTTTTTT.